This T cell receptor (beta chain) appears in the sequencing data of a study of blood T cell repertoires in COVID-19. The CDR3 is 12 amino acids. In germline, CDR1 is MNHNY, CDR2 SVGAGI (reference sequence). Trimming removed 10 bases from V and 5 bases from J; junction bases left unmatched: 7. Everyone who took part was roughly 18 to 89 years old, and they came from about 25 US areas. Grouping used clinical history reported by participants in a survey and questionnaire. Among Cohort 3 donors, those recovered had two negative PCRs, clearance, or symptom resolution. In the original analysis: Amplification of reference gene primers provided the estimated nucleated cell counts. Method: immunoSEQ multiplex PCR; TCRdb's copy keeps in-frame clones and lacks some. Clonal size and the V and J genes are those of that table, whereas D and trimming came from the DNA. Of 250,000 or so clones in the sample, under 85% were seen once.

V and J are TRBV6-6 and TRBJ2-5; 7 nucleotides align to TRBD1. The sequenced material came from PBMCs or T cells enriched from blood (not recorded which). The receptor was isolated from a man aged 55 to 70 who had recovered from COVID-19. In nucleotides, the CDR3 is TGTGCCATAAAACAGGGGTTCGAGACCCAGTACTTC. Translating gives CAIKQGFETQYF.